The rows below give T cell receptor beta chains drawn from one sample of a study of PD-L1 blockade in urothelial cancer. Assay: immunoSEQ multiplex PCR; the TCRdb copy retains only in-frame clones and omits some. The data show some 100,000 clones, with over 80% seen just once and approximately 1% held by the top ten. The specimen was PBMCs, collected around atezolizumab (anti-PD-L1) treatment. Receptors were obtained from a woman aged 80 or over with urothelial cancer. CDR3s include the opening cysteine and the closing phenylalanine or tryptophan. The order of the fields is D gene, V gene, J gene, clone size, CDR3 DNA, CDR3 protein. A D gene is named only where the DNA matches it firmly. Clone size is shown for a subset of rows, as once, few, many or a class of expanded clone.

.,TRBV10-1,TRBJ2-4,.,TGCGCCAGCAGGGCGGATGGAGCCAAAAACATTCAGTACTTC,CASRADGAKNIQYF
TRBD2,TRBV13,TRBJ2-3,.,TGTGCCAGCACCTTTAGCGGGAGCACAGATACGCAGTATTTT,CASTFSGSTDTQYF
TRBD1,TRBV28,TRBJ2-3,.,TGTGCCAGCAGTACAACAGGACAGGGGGCGGGGTCGCAGTATTTT,CASSTTGQGAGSQYF
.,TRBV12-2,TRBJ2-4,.,TGTGCAAGTCGCTTAGGTGTAGGGGGAAACATTCAGTACTTC,CASRLGVGGNIQYF
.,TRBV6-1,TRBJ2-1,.,TGTGCCAGCAGTGAACTTAGTGTGAGCTCCTACAATGAGCAGTTCTTC,CASSELSVSSYNEQFF
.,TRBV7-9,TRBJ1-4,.,TGTGCCAGCAGCCTAGTGGGGGCTGGTGAAAAACTGTTTTTT,CASSLVGAGEKLFF
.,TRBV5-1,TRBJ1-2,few,TGCGCCAGCAGCTTGGGTACAGGCTTCTATGGCTACACCTTC,CASSLGTGFYGYTF
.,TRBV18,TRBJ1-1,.,TGTGCCAGCTCACCACCAAACAGGGCGATGGACACTGAAGCTTTCTTT,CASSPPNRAMDTEAFF
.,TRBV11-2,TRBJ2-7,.,TGTGCCAGCAGCTTTGGGGAGGTTACCTACGAGCAGTACTTC,CASSFGEVTYEQYF
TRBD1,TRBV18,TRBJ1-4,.,TGTGCCAGCTCACCAGTACCGGGACAGGGTGAAAAACTGTTTTTT,CASSPVPGQGEKLFF
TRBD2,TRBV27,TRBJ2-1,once,TGTGCCAGCAGTTTATTTTATGGGACTAGCGGGCACAATGAGCAGTTCTTC,CASSLFYGTSGHNEQFF
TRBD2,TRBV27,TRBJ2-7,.,TGTGCCAGCAGGTGGACTAGCGGGCCCTACGAGCAGTACTTC,CASRWTSGPYEQYF
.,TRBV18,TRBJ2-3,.,TGTGCCAGCTCACCTCCAATGAGGGCCGAGAGGACAGATACGCAGTATTTT,CASSPPMRAERTDTQYF
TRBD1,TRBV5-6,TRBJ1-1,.,TGTGCCAGCAGCTTGGCCGGGGGACAGGGCCGGGGGACTGAAGCTTTCTTT,CASSLAGGQGRGTEAFF
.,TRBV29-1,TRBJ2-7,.,TGCAGCGTCACCTCTGAGGCTTCATGGCGGTACTTC,CSVTSEASWRYF
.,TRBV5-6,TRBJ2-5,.,TGTGCCAGCAGCCCACAGCTCCAAGAGACCCAGTACTTC,CASSPQLQETQYF